The rows below give T cell receptor beta chains drawn from one sample of a study of T cell responses to AZD1222 COVID-19 vaccine. Assay: immunoSEQ multiplex PCR; the TCRdb copy retains only in-frame clones and omits some. The sample contains roughly 98,000 clones, less than 85% of which appear only once. Here the sequenced sample was peripheral blood, taken 28 days after the second AZD1222 dose. The receptors were gathered from an adult who received the AZD1222 COVID-19 vaccine. Both conserved end residues are part of each CDR3. Fields, in order: D gene, V gene, J gene, clone size, CDR3 protein, CDR3 DNA. D genes are given only for firm matches. The listing skips clone size in some rows; elsewhere it reads once, few, many or a size class.

NA,TRBV3-1/TRBV3-2,TRBJ1-1,NA,CASSPTVNTEAFF,TGTGCCAGCAGCCCCACAGTGAACACTGAAGCTTTCTTT
NA,TRBV12-3/TRBV12-4,TRBJ2-2,NA,CASSLGGPGELFF,TGTGCCAGCAGCCTAGGGGGGCCCGGGGAGCTGTTTTTT
TRBD1,TRBV6-1,TRBJ2-3,NA,CASSEFLTGLDTQYF,TGTGCCAGCAGTGAATTTTTGACAGGGTTGGATACGCAGTATTTT
NA,TRBV18,TRBJ2-2,NA,CASSPLGATNTGELFF,TGTGCCAGCTCACCGCTGGGGGCGACGAACACCGGGGAGCTGTTTTTT
TRBD1,TRBV3-1/TRBV3-2,TRBJ2-3,NA,CASSQAGTGDTDTQYF,TGTGCCAGCAGCCAAGCTGGGACAGGGGACACAGATACGCAGTATTTT
NA,TRBV3-1/TRBV3-2,TRBJ1-3,NA,CASSQVARSGNTIYF,TGTGCCAGCAGCCAAGTTGCCCGCTCTGGAAACACCATATATTTT
NA,TRBV7-7,TRBJ2-5,once,CASSPIGETQYF,TGTGCCAGCAGTCCAATAGGGGAGACCCAGTACTTC
NA,TRBV5-1,TRBJ2-7,medium-sized,CASSSAPGNEQYF,TGCGCCAGCAGCTCGGCTCCGGGTAACGAGCAGTACTTC
NA,TRBV30,TRBJ1-2,NA,CAWSLARDYGYTF,TGTGCCTGGAGTTTGGCCAGGGATTATGGCTACACCTTC
TRBD2,TRBV9,TRBJ2-1,few,CASSDGLASYNEQFF,TGTGCCAGCAGCGACGGACTAGCAAGCTACAATGAGCAGTTCTTC
NA,TRBV9,TRBJ2-7,NA,CASSAVGGTYEQYF,TGTGCCAGCAGCGCCGTGGGGGGTACCTACGAGCAGTACTTC
NA,TRBV9,TRBJ2-1,few,CASSVKLGDEQFF,TGTGCCAGCAGCGTAAAACTGGGGGATGAGCAGTTCTTC
TRBD1,TRBV5-1,TRBJ2-2,NA,CASSLGQGYGELFF,TGCGCCAGCAGCTTGGGACAGGGTTACGGGGAGCTGTTTTTT
NA,TRBV18,TRBJ1-5,NA,CASSGTENQPQHF,TGTGCCAGCTCCGGGACTGAGAATCAGCCCCAGCATTTT
TRBD1,TRBV2,TRBJ1-6,NA,CASSFRGQSYNSPLHF,TGTGCCAGCAGTTTTAGGGGGCAATCCTATAATTCACCCCTCCACTTT
TRBD1,TRBV7-2,TRBJ1-5,once,CASSLEQGNQPQHF,TGTGCCAGCAGCTTAGAACAGGGGAATCAGCCCCAGCATTTT
NA,TRBV18,TRBJ1-3,few,CASSPASAGNTIYF,TGTGCCAGCTCACCAGCGTCCGCTGGAAACACCATATATTTT
TRBD2,TRBV9,TRBJ2-5,NA,CASTMGTNQETQYF,TGTGCCAGCACTATGGGGACTAATCAAGAGACCCAGTACTTC
NA,TRBV25-1,TRBJ1-6,NA,CASSEFAGSARGSPLHF,TGTGCCAGCAGTGAATTCGCGGGTTCCGCGAGGGGTTCACCCCTCCACTTT
TRBD2,TRBV5-4,TRBJ2-5,NA,CASSFGLAGVQETQYF,TGTGCCAGCAGCTTTGGACTAGCGGGAGTACAAGAGACCCAGTACTTC
NA,TRBV11-3,TRBJ2-1,NA,CASSSSGSETSEQFF,TGTGCCAGCAGCTCCAGCGGGTCGGAAACCTCTGAGCAGTTCTTC
NA,TRBV11-1,TRBJ1-1,NA,CASSSQGNPEAFF,TGTGCCAGCAGCTCACAGGGTAATCCTGAAGCTTTCTTT
NA,TRBV27,TRBJ2-7,NA,CASSYRLDTKQYF,TGTGCCAGCAGTTACCGCCTGGACACGAAGCAGTACTTC
NA,TRBV19,TRBJ2-2,NA,CASQDPTGELFF,TGTGCCAGCCAAGACCCGACCGGGGAGCTGTTTTTT
NA,TRBV3-1/TRBV3-2,TRBJ1-1,NA,CASSQREMNTEAFF,TGTGCCAGCAGCCAGAGAGAAATGAACACTGAAGCTTTCTTT
TRBD1,TRBV5-5,TRBJ1-5,NA,CASSKDRTNQPQHF,TGTGCCAGCAGCAAGGACAGGACTAATCAGCCCCAGCATTTT
NA,TRBV9,TRBJ1-5,NA,CASSVWTGGQPQHF,TGTGCCAGCAGCGTATGGACCGGGGGACAGCCCCAGCATTTT
NA,TRBV14,TRBJ2-4,NA,CASSQLGPGAAIKGSIQYF,TGTGCCAGCAGCCAACTGGGGCCGGGCGCCGCGATTAAGGGGAGCATTCAGTACTTC
NA,TRBV6-5,TRBJ1-3,NA,CASSGQPGNTIYF,TGTGCCAGCAGCGGGCAGCCTGGAAACACCATATATTTT
NA,TRBV5-8,TRBJ1-2,NA,CASRGIETDNYGYTF,TGTGCCAGCAGGGGGATCGAGACGGATAACTATGGCTACACCTTC